The text below deals with one TCR beta chain. Antigen specificity is unknown. The length of the CDR3 is 13 residues. The germline V and J ends were trimmed by 7 bases and 5 bases, with 13 bases remaining between them. Per the germline V gene, CDR1 is WNHNN and CDR2 is SYGVQD (reference sequence). The data belong to a study of T cell responses to AZD1222 COVID-19 vaccine. Clones were sequenced by immunoSEQ multiplex PCR, and TCRdb holds only the in-frame ones, with some missing. The data show 65,000 to 100,000 clones, 80% seen once. General study findings and limits: Along spike, vaccine-associated CD4 TCRs were found throughout, with dominance at 160-218 and 743-854.

The chain joins TRBV10-1 to TRBJ2-3; weak D call: TRBD2 (6 bases). The TCR comes from an adult in good health. The sample here was peripheral blood, taken on day 0 of AZD1222 vaccination. This CDR3 is CASTREWRDTQYF. In DNA, the CDR3 is TGCGCCAGCACCCGGGAGTGGAGAGATACGCAGTATTTT.